Below, 28 T cell receptor beta chains from the same sample are listed, as sequenced in a study of cytomegalovirus exposure and HLA in healthy donors. The study ran its PCR with 60 Vbeta and 13 Jbeta primers. TCRdb keeps only in-frame clones here, not all; method: immunoSEQ multiplex PCR. The table lists tens of thousands of clones, roughly 90% of them singletons. The source material was PBMCs. The receptors were gathered from a middle-aged woman in good health and CMV-seropositive.

This chain connects TRBV6-5 to TRBJ2-3; D not resolved. The V gene lost 2 bases and the J gene lost 4 bases, with 7 bases spanning the gap. The CDR3 loop spans 13 amino acids. Germline lookup yields CDR1 MNHEY and CDR2 SVGAGI. In DNA form, the CDR3 reads TGTGCCAGCAGTTACACGACTGCAGATACGCAGTATTTT. As protein: CASSYTTADTQYF.

The chain employs TRBV28 and TRBJ2-3; 8 nucleotides align to TRBD2. Germline CDR1 reads MDHEN; CDR2 reads SYDVKM. CDR3 size: 14 residues. The trim removed 2 bases at V and 5 bases at J, leaving 3 bases unmatched. The CDR3 spells CASSLGSGGDTQYF. Written as DNA, the CDR3 is TGTGCCAGCAGTTTAGGGAGCGGGGGAGATACGCAGTATTTT.

The chain uses TRBV10-1 and TRBJ2-7; a possible D gene is TRBD2 (6 bases). The CDR3 is 15 residues long. Looked up from germline, CDR1 is WNHNN and CDR2 is SYGVQD (reference sequence). Deletions cut 3 bases from V and 1 base from J, with 13 bases between. CDR3 amino acids: CASSDHGSGSYEQYF. CDR3 nucleotides: TGCGCCAGCAGTGATCACGGGAGCGGGTCCTACGAGCAGTACTTC.

The V and J genes are TRBV2 and TRBJ2-1, with D perhaps TRBD2 (7 bases). Trimming removed 6 bases from V and 0 bases from J, with 12 bases in between. The CDR3 contains 15 residues. Germline V gene sequence: CDR1 SNHLY, CDR2 FYNNEI. The CDR3, as DNA: TGTGCCAGCAGGGGAGGGGGTGGCTCCTACAATGAGCAGTTCTTC. It yields the protein CASRGGGGSYNEQFF.

This clone was observed once. The V gene is TRBV29-1, the J gene TRBJ2-5; TRBD2 matches 7 bases. The germline V gene has CDR1 SQVTM and CDR2 ANQGSEA. This CDR3 comprises 13 residues. V trimming: 5 bases; J trimming: 4 bases; junction bases outside the gene matches: 7. CDR3 DNA sequence: TGCAGCGTTCCAAGCGGGACTATAGAGACCCAGTACTTC. It specifies CSVPSGTIETQYF.

The V call is TRBV19, the J call TRBJ2-5; weak D call: TRBD1 (6 bases). Germline V CDR1 and CDR2: LNHDA, SQIVND (reference sequence). The CDR3 totals 13 residues. The V gene lost 4 bases and the J gene lost 4 bases, with 10 bases spanning the gap. Here the CDR3 DNA reads TGTGCCAGTAGTAAGGGGGTATCAGAGACCCAGTACTTC. It encodes CASSKGVSETQYF.

The gene calls are TRBV5-1 and TRBJ1-1; 9 bases align to TRBD1. With 3 bases clipped from V and 4 bases from J, the junction kept 7 bases outside the gene matches. Germline V gene lookup returns CDR1 SGHRS and CDR2 YFSETQ. The CDR3 runs 15 residues. The CDR3 is CASSSLGQGSTEAFF. Here the CDR3 DNA reads TGCGCCAGCAGCTCCCTGGGACAGGGTAGCACTGAAGCTTTCTTT.

This chain uses TRBV7-3 with TRBJ2-3; D is perhaps TRBD2 (7 bases). The germline V gene encodes CDR1 SGHTA and CDR2 FQGTGA. Trimming left V 3 bases short and J 5 bases short, with 18 bases between. CDR3 size: 16 residues. Here the CDR3 reads CASSFPGRGVGDTQYF. The DNA for the CDR3 is TGTGCCAGCAGCTTCCCTGGGAGGGGGGTAGGAGATACGCAGTATTTT.

The chain is built from TRBV7-9 and TRBJ2-1; no reliable D call. Germline V CDR1 and CDR2: SEHNR, FQNEAQ (reference sequence). V lost 7 bases, J lost 0 bases, and 7 bases lay in between. The CDR3 spans 13 residues. In DNA, the CDR3 is TGTGCCAGCAAGGCTAGCTCCTACAATGAGCAGTTCTTC. It specifies CASKASSYNEQFF.

V gene TRBV19 combines with J gene TRBJ1-2; 7 bases map to TRBD1. The CDR3 contains 15 residues. Germline V gives CDR1 LNHDA, CDR2 SQIVND (reference sequence). The ends lost 5 bases at V and 2 bases at J; junction bases unmatched: 8. The CDR3 region is CASSPSGTVNYGYTF. The CDR3 region has the DNA TGTGCCAGTAGTCCCTCCGGGACAGTCAACTATGGCTACACCTTC.

This clone was seen a single time. This sequence joins TRBV11-2 and TRBJ2-7; 9 bases agree with TRBD2. V shed 1 base and J 2 bases; nucleotides not matched to a gene: 6. The germline gives CDR1 SGHAT, CDR2 FQNNGV. The CDR3 is made up of 16 amino acids. This chain's CDR3 is CASSLGGSGGTYEQYF. In DNA, the CDR3 is TGTGCCAGCAGCTTAGGGGGTAGCGGGGGCACCTACGAGCAGTACTTC.

CDR3 amino acids: CASSGWGRGPGANVLTF. The DNA for the CDR3 is TGTGCCAGCAGCGGGTGGGGAAGAGGGCCTGGGGCCAACGTCCTGACTTTC. This chain links TRBV27 with TRBJ2-6, with D maybe TRBD2 (5 bases). Trimming stripped 6 bases from V and 2 bases from J, with 17 bases between. The CDR3 is 17 amino acids. Germline values: CDR1 MNHEY, CDR2 SMNVEV (reference sequence).

The chain couples TRBV18 to TRBJ1-6, with TRBD1 matching over 9 bases. CDR3 length equals 15 residues. The trim removed 6 bases at V and 8 bases at J, leaving 8 bases unmatched. Germline V gene data show CDR1 as KGHSH and CDR2 as LQKENI. The CDR3 sequence: CASSPRQGDDSPLHF. The CDR3 region has the DNA TGTGCCAGCTCCCCCCGACAGGGGGATGATTCACCCCTCCACTTT.

This clone came up a few times. This chain uses TRBV5-8 with TRBJ1-5, with D uncertain. This CDR3 has 14 residues. V was clipped by 4 bases and J by 6 bases, with 14 bases between them. Germline V CDR1 and CDR2: SGHTS, YDEGEE. The CDR3 DNA is TGTGCCAGCAGCCCCTTCTCAGGCTTTCAGCCCCAGCATTTT. Amino acid sequence: CASSPFSGFQPQHF.

The chain employs TRBV19 and TRBJ2-2; weak D call: TRBD2 (5 bases). This CDR3 contains 14 residues. Trimming removed 3 bases at V and 4 bases at J, with 9 bases between. Germline CDR1 reads LNHDA; CDR2 reads SQIVND (reference sequence). This CDR3 reads CASSIARGTGELFF. The CDR3, as DNA: TGTGCCAGTAGTATCGCCCGGGGCACCGGGGAGCTGTTTTTT.

The V call is TRBV7-2, the J call TRBJ2-7; a possible D gene is TRBD2 (6 bases). The germline V gene encodes CDR1 SGHTA and CDR2 FQGNSA. V was pared by 8 bases and J by 0 bases, with 17 bases between. The CDR3 extends over 15 amino acids. The CDR3 DNA is TGTGCCAGCTCCCCAGGCGGGGCTAGCTCCTACGAGCAGTACTTC. This encodes CASSPGGASSYEQYF.

The CDR3 loop reads CASSASGDGETQYF. CDR3 DNA: TGTGCCAGCAGCGCCTCGGGGGATGGGGAGACCCAGTACTTC. V and J are TRBV6-6 and TRBJ2-5; a possible D gene is TRBD2 (6 bases). Trimming removed 6 bases at V and 5 bases at J, with 16 bases between. Germline values: CDR1 MNHNY, CDR2 SVGAGI (reference sequence). CDR3 size: 14 residues.

The chain employs TRBV27 and TRBJ2-5; possible D gene TRBD1, 5 bases. The J call could be wrong; TRBJ2-7 is a better fit for the DNA end. The CDR3 is 14 amino acids. Germline V lookup: CDR1 MNHEY, CDR2 SMNVEV (reference sequence). In DNA, the CDR3 is TGTGCCAGCAGTTTAAGGCAGGGTGTAAACGAGCAGTACTTC. It yields the protein CASSLRQGVNEQYF.

This CDR3 is CASSIRAGRNTGELFF. In DNA, the CDR3 is TGTGCCAGTAGTATAAGGGCGGGGCGGAACACCGGGGAGCTGTTTTTT. J is TRBJ2-2 and V is TRBV19, with D tentatively TRBD2 (6 bases). The CDR3 is 16 amino acids. Germline assignment: CDR1 LNHDA and CDR2 SQIVND (reference sequence). V was shortened by 2 bases and J by 1 base, with 11 bases between the two germline ends. Complete variable domain (other parts from reference TRBV19 and TRBJ2-2): DGGITQSPKYLFRKEGQNVTLSCEQNLNHDAMYWYRQDPGQGLRLIYYSQIVNDFQKGDIAEGYSVSREKKESFPLTVTSAQKNPTAFYLCASSIRAGRNTGELFFGEGSRLTVL.

This chain connects TRBV30 to TRBJ1-1, with D maybe TRBD1 (6 bases). This CDR3 region has 12 residues. V was cut by 5 bases and J by 7 bases, with 14 bases left in between. The germline CDR1 and CDR2 sequences are GTSNPN and SVGIG (reference sequence). The CDR3 sequence: CAWQDSEGEAFF. The CDR3 bases are TGTGCCTGGCAGGACAGTGAAGGTGAAGCTTTCTTT.

This rearrangement joins TRBV6-6 to TRBJ2-4, with D perhaps matching TRBD2 (5 bases). V dropped 6 bases and J dropped 5 bases, with 17 bases sitting between them. The length of the CDR3 is 15 residues. The germline CDR1 and CDR2 sequences are MNHNY and SVGAGI (reference sequence). The CDR3 protein is CASSKIEGGENIQYF. The CDR3 DNA reads as TGTGCCAGCAGCAAAATCGAGGGTGGGGAAAACATTCAGTACTTC.

The sample holds one count of this clone. This chain joins TRBV4-1 and TRBJ1-5; TRBD1 agrees at 7 bases. Looked up from germline, CDR1 is MGHRA and CDR2 is YSYEKL. J lost 0 bases, V lost 2 bases, and 16 bases had no gene match. The CDR3 totals 20 residues. CDR3: CASSQIIRDSSLYSNQPQHF. The CDR3 region has the DNA TGCGCCAGCAGCCAAATAATCCGGGACAGCAGCCTCTATAGCAATCAGCCCCAGCATTTT.

The rearrangement uses TRBV2 and TRBJ1-2; 8 bases match TRBD1. The germline V gene has CDR1 SNHLY and CDR2 FYNNEI. This CDR3 region has 14 residues. After removal of 6 bases from V and 4 bases from J, the junction contained 7 bases not matched to a gene. CDR3 amino acids: CASRFSQGGYGYTF. The CDR3 DNA follows: TGTGCCAGCAGATTTTCACAGGGGGGCTATGGCTACACCTTC.

This rearrangement joins TRBV28 to TRBJ1-1; TRBD1 aligns across 7 bases. Germline assignment: CDR1 MDHEN and CDR2 SYDVKM. V lost 10 bases and J lost 6; bases outside the gene matches: 8. The CDR3 is made up of 12 amino acids. The CDR3 DNA sequence: TGTGCCACCCACAGGGGAGGCCCTGAAGCTTTCTTT. This gives the protein CATHRGGPEAFF.

The V call is TRBV5-1, the J call TRBJ1-3; D perhaps matches TRBD1 (5 bases). The CDR3 is 15 residues long. Germline V gene data show CDR1 as SGHRS and CDR2 as YFSETQ. V lost 0 bases, J lost 4 bases, and 11 bases lay in between. The CDR3 DNA sequence: TGCGCCAGCAGCTTGGATTCAGGGATGGGAAACACCATATATTTT. Protein sequence: CASSLDSGMGNTIYF. The variable domain in full, with the rest retrieved from reference TRBV5-1 and TRBJ1-3, is KAGVTQTPRYLIKTRGQQVTLSCSPISGHRSVSWYQQTPGQGLQFLFEYFSETQRNKGNFPGRFSGRQFSNSRSEMNVSTLELGDSALYLCASSLDSGMGNTIYFGEGSWLTVV.

The chain combines TRBV4-3 with TRBJ2-3, with a tentative D call TRBD2 (5 bases). Germline V gene sequence: CDR1 LGHNA, CDR2 YSLEER. The V and J ends lost 4 bases and 3 bases respectively, with 8 bases between them. This CDR3 contains 13 residues. CDR3 amino acids: CASSPRRTDTQYF. CDR3 nucleotides: TGCGCCAGCAGCCCCCGGAGGACAGATACGCAGTATTTT.

The chain recombines TRBV7-9 with TRBJ2-1; 12 bases fit TRBD2. J lost 0 bases, V lost 3 bases, and 9 bases had no gene match. Germline V gene data show CDR1 as SEHNR and CDR2 as FQNEAQ (reference sequence). CDR3 size: 19 residues. For the CDR3, the DNA is TGTGCCAGCAGCTTGTCCCTAGCGGGGGGGAAATTCTCCTACAATGAGCAGTTCTTC. It yields the protein CASSLSLAGGKFSYNEQFF.

The chain combines TRBV4-3 with TRBJ1-5; TRBD1 agrees at 8 bases. The germline CDR1 and CDR2 sequences are LGHNA and YSLEER. The CDR3 spans 18 residues. The junction had 7 bases not matched to a gene; V was cut back by 0 bases and J by 0 bases. As DNA, the CDR3 is TGCGCCAGCAGCCAAGATCTGCGGACAGGGTCTAGCAATCAGCCCCAGCATTTT. Protein: CASSQDLRTGSSNQPQHF.